The T cell receptor beta chain under discussion was sequenced for a study of blood T cell repertoires in COVID-19. The CDR3 runs to 15 residues. Trimming stripped 4 bases from V and 4 bases from J, with 17 bases between. Germline CDR1 is SGHRS and CDR2 is YFSETQ. Sequencing was performed with immunoSEQ multiplex PCR; in TCRdb, only in-frame clones are kept and a portion is missing. The sample shows 85,000 to 95,000 clones, 88% of them seen only once. The genes are TRBV5-1 and TRBJ1-2; D gene ambiguous. The origin of this receptor is a man aged 55 to 70 with acute or convalescent COVID-19. The material sequenced was peripheral blood. Here the CDR3 reads CASSEEVGLSYGYTF. In nucleotides, the CDR3 is TGCGCCAGCAGCGAAGAGGTCGGCTTAAGCTATGGCTACACCTTC.